One T cell receptor (beta chain) is described in this entry. Its target is unknown. The source of the sample is a study of T cell responses to AZD1222 COVID-19 vaccine. Study-level points and caveats: Spike-specific TCR breadth and depth grew following two AZD1222 doses. None of the repertoires were sampled until the peak T cell response had passed.

This CDR3 contains 14 residues. Germline loops: CDR1 SGHRS, CDR2 YFSETQ. The trim removed 4 bases at V and 4 bases at J, leaving 6 bases unmatched. Clones were sequenced by immunoSEQ multiplex PCR, and TCRdb holds only the in-frame ones, with some missing. The table has just under 85,000 clones, about 84% seen once; the top ten hold roughly 8.7%. The TCR originated in an adult in good health. The starting material was peripheral blood, obtained on day 0 of AZD1222 vaccination. V and J are TRBV5-1 and TRBJ1-1; TRBD1 agrees at 8 bases. The CDR3 is CASSRMDRATEAFF. The CDR3 nucleotides are TGCGCCAGCAGCCGTATGGACAGGGCCACTGAAGCTTTCTTT.